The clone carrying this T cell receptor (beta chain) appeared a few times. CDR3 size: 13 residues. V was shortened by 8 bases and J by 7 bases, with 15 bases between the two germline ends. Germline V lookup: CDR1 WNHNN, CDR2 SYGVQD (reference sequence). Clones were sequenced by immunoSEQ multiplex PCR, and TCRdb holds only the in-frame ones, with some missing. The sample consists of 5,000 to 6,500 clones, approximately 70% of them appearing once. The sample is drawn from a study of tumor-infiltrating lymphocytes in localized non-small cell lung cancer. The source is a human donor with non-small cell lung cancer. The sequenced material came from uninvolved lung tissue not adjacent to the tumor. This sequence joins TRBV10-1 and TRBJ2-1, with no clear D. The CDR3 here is CASSRYGSNEQFF. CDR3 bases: TGCGCCAGCTCACGGTATGGAAGTAATGAGCAGTTCTTC.